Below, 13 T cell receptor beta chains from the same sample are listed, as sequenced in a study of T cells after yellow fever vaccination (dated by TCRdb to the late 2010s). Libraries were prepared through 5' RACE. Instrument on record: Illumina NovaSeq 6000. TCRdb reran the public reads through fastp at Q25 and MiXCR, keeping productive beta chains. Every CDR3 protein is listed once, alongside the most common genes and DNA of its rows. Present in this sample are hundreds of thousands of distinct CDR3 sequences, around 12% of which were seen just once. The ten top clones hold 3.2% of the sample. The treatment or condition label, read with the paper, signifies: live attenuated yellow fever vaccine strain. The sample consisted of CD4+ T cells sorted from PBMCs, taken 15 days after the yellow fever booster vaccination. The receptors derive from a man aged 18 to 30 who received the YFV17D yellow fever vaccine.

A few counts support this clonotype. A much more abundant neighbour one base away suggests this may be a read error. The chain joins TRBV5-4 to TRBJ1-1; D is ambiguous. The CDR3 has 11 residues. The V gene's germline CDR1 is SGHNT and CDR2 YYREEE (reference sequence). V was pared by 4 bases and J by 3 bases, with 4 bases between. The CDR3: CASSADTEAFF. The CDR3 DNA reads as TGTGCCAGCAGCGCGGACACTGAAGCTTTCTTT.

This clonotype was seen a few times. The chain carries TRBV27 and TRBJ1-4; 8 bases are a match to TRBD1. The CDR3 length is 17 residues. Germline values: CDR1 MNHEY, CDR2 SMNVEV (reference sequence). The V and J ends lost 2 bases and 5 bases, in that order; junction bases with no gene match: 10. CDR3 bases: TGTGCCAGCAGTTTAAGCGGACAGGGATTTTCAAATGAAAAACTGTTTTTT. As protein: CASSLSGQGFSNEKLFF. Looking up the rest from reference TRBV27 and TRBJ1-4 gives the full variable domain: EAQVTQNPRYLITVTGKKLTVTCSQNMNHEYMSWYRQDPGLGLRQIYYSMNVEVTDKGDVPEGYKVSRKEKRNFPLILESPSPNQTSLYFCASSLSGQGFSNEKLFFGSGTQLSVL.

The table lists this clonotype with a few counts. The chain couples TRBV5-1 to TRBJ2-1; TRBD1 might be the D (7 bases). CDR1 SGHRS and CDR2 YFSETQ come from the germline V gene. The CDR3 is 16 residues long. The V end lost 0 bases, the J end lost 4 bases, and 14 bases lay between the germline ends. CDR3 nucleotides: TGCGCCAGCAGCTTGGAAGGCGGGACAGAATACAATGAGCAGTTCTTC. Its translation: CASSLEGGTEYNEQFF.

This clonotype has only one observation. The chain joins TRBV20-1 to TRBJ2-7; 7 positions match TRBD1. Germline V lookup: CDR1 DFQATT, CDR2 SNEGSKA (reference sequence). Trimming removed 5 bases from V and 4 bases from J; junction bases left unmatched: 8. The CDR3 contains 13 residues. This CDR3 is CSAGDSRTYEQYF. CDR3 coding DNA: TGCAGTGCTGGGGACAGCCGGACTTACGAGCAGTACTTC.

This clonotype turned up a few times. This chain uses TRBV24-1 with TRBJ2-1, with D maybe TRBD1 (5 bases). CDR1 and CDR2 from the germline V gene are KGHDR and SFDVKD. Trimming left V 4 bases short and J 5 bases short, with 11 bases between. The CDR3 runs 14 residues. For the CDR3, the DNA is TGTGCCACCAGTGAAGGACACGCGGACAATGAGCAGTTCTTC. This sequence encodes CATSEGHADNEQFF.

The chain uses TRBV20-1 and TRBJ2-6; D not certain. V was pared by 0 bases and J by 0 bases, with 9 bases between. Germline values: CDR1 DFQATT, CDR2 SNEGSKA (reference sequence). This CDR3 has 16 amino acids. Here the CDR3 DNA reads TGCAGTGCTAGAGATTCAGTCAGCTCTGGGGCCAACGTCCTGACTTTC. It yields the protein CSARDSVSSGANVLTF.

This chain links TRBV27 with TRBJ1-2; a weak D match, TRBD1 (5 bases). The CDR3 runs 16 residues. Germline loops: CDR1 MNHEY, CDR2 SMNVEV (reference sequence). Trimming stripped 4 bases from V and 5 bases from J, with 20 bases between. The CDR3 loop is CASSSYRDGVGYGYTF. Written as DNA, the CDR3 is TGTGCCAGCAGTTCGTACCGGGACGGGGTGGGTTATGGCTACACCTTC.

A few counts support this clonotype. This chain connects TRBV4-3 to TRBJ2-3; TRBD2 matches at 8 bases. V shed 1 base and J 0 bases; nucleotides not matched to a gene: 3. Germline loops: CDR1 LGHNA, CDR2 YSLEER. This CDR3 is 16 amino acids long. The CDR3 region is CASSQVTSGSTDTQYF. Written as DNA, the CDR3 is TGCGCCAGCAGCCAAGTAACTAGCGGAAGCACAGATACGCAGTATTTT.

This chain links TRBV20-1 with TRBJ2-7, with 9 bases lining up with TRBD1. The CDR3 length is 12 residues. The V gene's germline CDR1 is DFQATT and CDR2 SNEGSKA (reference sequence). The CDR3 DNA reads TGCAGCTTCAGGACAGGGGCCTACGAGCAGTACTTC. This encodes CSFRTGAYEQYF.

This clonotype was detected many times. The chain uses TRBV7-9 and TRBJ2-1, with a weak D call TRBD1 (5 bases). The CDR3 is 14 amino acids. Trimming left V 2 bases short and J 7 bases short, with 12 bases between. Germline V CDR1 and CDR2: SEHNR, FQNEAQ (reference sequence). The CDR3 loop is CASSLKGLRNEQFF. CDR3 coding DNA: TGTGCCAGCAGCTTAAAGGGGCTGAGGAATGAGCAGTTCTTC.

The CDR3 sequence is CASSQGQGVGGYTF. The CDR3 DNA reads as TGCGCCAGCAGCCAAGGACAGGGGGTCGGTGGCTACACCTTC. The chain combines TRBV4-1 with TRBJ1-2; TRBD1 matches at 9 bases. The V segment lost 1 base and the J segment 7 bases; nucleotides outside the gene matches: 4. Germline V lookup: CDR1 MGHRA, CDR2 YSYEKL. The CDR3 is made up of 14 amino acids.

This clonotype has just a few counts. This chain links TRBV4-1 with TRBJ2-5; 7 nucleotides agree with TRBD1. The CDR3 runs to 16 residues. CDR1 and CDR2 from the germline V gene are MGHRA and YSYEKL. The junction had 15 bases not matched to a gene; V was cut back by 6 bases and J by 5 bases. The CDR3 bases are TGCGCCAGCAGGAGATACGTCGGACAGGCGAAGGAGACCCAGTACTTC. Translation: CASRRYVGQAKETQYF.

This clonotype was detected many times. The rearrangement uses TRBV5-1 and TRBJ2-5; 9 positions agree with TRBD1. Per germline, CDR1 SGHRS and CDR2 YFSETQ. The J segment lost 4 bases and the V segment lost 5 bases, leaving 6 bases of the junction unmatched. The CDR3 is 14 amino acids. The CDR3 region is CASRQGAGVETQYF. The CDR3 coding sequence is TGCGCCAGCAGACAGGGGGCCGGAGTAGAGACCCAGTACTTC.